This TCR beta chain originates from a study of shared clonotypes between healthy human individuals. Study-wide findings and caveats: A small donor pool kept down the genetic and exposure-history diversity that was represented.

Replicate PCRs from sorted subsets contained 200 ng DNA, which is roughly 30,000 T cell genomes. Clones were read by immunoSEQ multiplex PCR, and TCRdb kept only the in-frame ones, dropping some. The data show roughly 2.4 million clones, approximately 96% seen once. Comments on this clone: The antigen remains undetermined.

Donors included only healthy HIV-negative adults lacking recent acute infections or vaccinations. Sequenced sample: naive CD4+ T cells sorted from blood. Subset meaning: CD45RA+ positively selected. This clonotype originated in a man aged 18 to 29 in good health.

The CDR3 DNA follows: TGTGCCAGCAGTGAAGAAGGGGGATTAGCCAAAAACATTCAGTACTTC. This sequence encodes CASSEEGGLAKNIQYF. The chain has TRBV2 and TRBJ2-4; possibly TRBD1 for D (6 bases). V gave up 1 base and J gave up 0 bases, with 10 bases separating them. Germline V gene lookup returns CDR1 SNHLY and CDR2 FYNNEI. CDR3 length: 16 residues.